This is a list of T cell receptor beta chains from one sample in a study of T cells in Graves' hyperthyroidism and ophthalmopathy. TCRdb reanalysed the multiplex PCR reads using MiXCR and keeps one entry per CDR3 protein. There are 700,000 to 850,000 distinct CDR3 sequences in the sample; roughly a third occur only once, and around 30% lies in the top ten. Sequencing was performed on blood. Receptors were obtained from a woman aged 40 to 55 with Graves' hyperthyroidism. Both conserved end residues are part of each CDR3. The order of the fields is V gene, J gene, clone size, D gene, CDR3 protein, CDR3 DNA. The D gene is left open where the match is weak. Rows give clone size only sometimes, using once, few, many, or a class for an expanded clone.

v_gene: TRBV12-3/TRBV12-4; j_gene: TRBJ1-5; abundance: few; d_gene: TRBD1; CDR3aa: CASSRTNRGRSSQPQHF; CDR3nt: TGTGCCAGCTCTCGCACGAACAGGGGGCGGTCCAGTCAGCCCCAGCATTTT
v_gene: TRBV29-1; j_gene: TRBJ2-5; abundance: NA; d_gene: NA; CDR3aa: CSVKGRGEGTQYF; CDR3nt: TGCAGCGTTAAGGGCAGGGGGGAAGGGACCCAGTACTTC
v_gene: TRBV20-1; j_gene: TRBJ2-5; abundance: NA; d_gene: NA; CDR3aa: CSARDHAGKETQYF; CDR3nt: TGCAGTGCTAGAGATCACGCGGGGAAAGAGACCCAGTACTTC
v_gene: TRBV5-5; j_gene: TRBJ1-1; abundance: NA; d_gene: NA; CDR3aa: CASSLDNGKNTEAFF; CDR3nt: TGCGCCAGCAGCTTGGACAACGGTAAGAACACTGAAGCTTTCTTT
v_gene: TRBV7-2; j_gene: TRBJ2-7; abundance: NA; d_gene: NA; CDR3aa: CASSFSPPGGGAYEQYF; CDR3nt: TGTGCCAGCAGCTTCTCCCCTCCTGGAGGGGGAGCGTACGAGCAGTACTTC
v_gene: TRBV19; j_gene: TRBJ1-1; abundance: NA; d_gene: NA; CDR3aa: CASRHRERNTEAFF; CDR3nt: TGTGCCAGTAGACACCGGGAGAGGAACACTGAAGCTTTCTTT
v_gene: TRBV20-1; j_gene: TRBJ1-1; abundance: many; d_gene: NA; CDR3aa: CSARDRPNTEAFF; CDR3nt: TGCAGTGCTAGGGACAGACCCAACACTGAAGCTTTCTTT
v_gene: TRBV2; j_gene: TRBJ2-2; abundance: NA; d_gene: TRBD2; CDR3aa: CASSESGRVTGELFF; CDR3nt: TGTGCCAGCAGTGAGAGTGGGAGGGTCACCGGGGAGCTGTTTTTT
v_gene: TRBV6-5; j_gene: TRBJ1-2; abundance: NA; d_gene: NA; CDR3aa: CASSGRGDGYTF; CDR3nt: TGTGCCAGCAGCGGACGGGGGGATGGCTACACCTTC
v_gene: TRBV19; j_gene: TRBJ1-1; abundance: NA; d_gene: NA; CDR3aa: CASSSARANRAPEAFF; CDR3nt: TGTGCCAGTAGTTCCGCCCGGGCAAACCGGGCGCCTGAAGCTTTCTTT
v_gene: TRBV7-9; j_gene: TRBJ2-7; abundance: NA; d_gene: NA; CDR3aa: CASSLTQGGEYEQYF; CDR3nt: TGTGCCAGCAGCTTAACTCAGGGAGGAGAATACGAGCAGTACTTC
v_gene: TRBV2; j_gene: TRBJ2-2; abundance: NA; d_gene: NA; CDR3aa: CASSYPQFYGRRTNTGELFF; CDR3nt: TGTGCCAGCAGTTACCCACAGTTTTACGGGCGGCGGACGAACACCGGGGAGCTGTTTTTT
v_gene: TRBV6-2/TRBV6-3; j_gene: TRBJ1-5; abundance: NA; d_gene: TRBD1; CDR3aa: CASSSQGAYQPQHF; CDR3nt: TGTGCCAGCAGTTCACAGGGGGCTTATCAGCCCCAGCATTTT
v_gene: TRBV10-3; j_gene: TRBJ2-7; abundance: NA; d_gene: NA; CDR3aa: CAHYEQYF; CDR3nt: TGTGCCCACTACGAGCAGTACTTC
v_gene: TRBV19; j_gene: TRBJ1-5; abundance: many; d_gene: NA; CDR3aa: CASSIGVLSNQPQHF; CDR3nt: TGTGCCAGTAGTATCGGGGTCTTGAGCAATCAGCCCCAGCATTTT
v_gene: TRBV5-6; j_gene: TRBJ1-5; abundance: NA; d_gene: NA; CDR3aa: CASSTRGSIRNQPQHF; CDR3nt: TGTGCCAGCAGTACCAGGGGAAGTATTCGCAATCAGCCCCAGCATTTT
v_gene: TRBV2; j_gene: TRBJ1-1; abundance: many; d_gene: NA; CDR3aa: CALRHYWDSLNTEAFF; CDR3nt: TGTGCCCTGCGCCATTATTGGGATAGTTTGAACACTGAAGCTTTCTTT
v_gene: TRBV7-9; j_gene: TRBJ2-5; abundance: many; d_gene: NA; CDR3aa: CASSRGPAETQYF; CDR3nt: TGTGCCAGCAGCCGGGGACCTGCGGAGACCCAGTACTTC
v_gene: TRBV20-1; j_gene: TRBJ2-7; abundance: NA; d_gene: TRBD1; CDR3aa: CSARGQGAEEQYF; CDR3nt: TGCAGTGCTAGGGGACAGGGGGCAGAAGAGCAGTACTTC
v_gene: TRBV20-1; j_gene: TRBJ1-2; abundance: many; d_gene: TRBD1; CDR3aa: CSASDRGRYGYTF; CDR3nt: TGCAGTGCTAGTGACAGGGGGAGATATGGCTACACCTTC
v_gene: TRBV19; j_gene: TRBJ2-6; abundance: NA; d_gene: NA; CDR3aa: CASSMGGANVLTF; CDR3nt: TGTGCCAGTAGCATGGGTGGGGCCAACGTCCTGACTTTC
v_gene: TRBV12-3/TRBV12-4; j_gene: TRBJ1-4; abundance: many; d_gene: NA; CDR3aa: CASSFTGGGNEKLFF; CDR3nt: TGTGCCAGCAGTTTTACAGGTGGCGGGAATGAAAAACTGTTTTTT
v_gene: TRBV12-3/TRBV12-4; j_gene: TRBJ1-1; abundance: many; d_gene: NA; CDR3aa: CASSPGRRTEAFF; CDR3nt: TGTGCCAGCAGTCCGGGCCGGCGGACTGAAGCTTTCTTT
v_gene: TRBV7-3; j_gene: TRBJ2-3; abundance: NA; d_gene: TRBD2; CDR3aa: CASRETPTSSDTQYF; CDR3nt: TGTGCCAGCAGAGAAACCCCGACTAGCTCAGATACGCAGTATTTT
v_gene: TRBV6-1; j_gene: TRBJ1-1; abundance: NA; d_gene: TRBD1; CDR3aa: CASSPETGLVTEAFF; CDR3nt: TGTGCCAGCAGTCCAGAGACAGGGTTAGTCACTGAAGCTTTCTTT
v_gene: TRBV7-2; j_gene: TRBJ2-2; abundance: NA; d_gene: TRBD2; CDR3aa: CASSFLGLAGPNTGELFF; CDR3nt: TGTGCCAGCAGCTTCCTAGGACTAGCGGGGCCGAACACCGGGGAGCTGTTTTTT
v_gene: TRBV7-2; j_gene: TRBJ1-4; abundance: few; d_gene: NA; CDR3aa: CASSSRDQRGEKLFF; CDR3nt: TGTGCCAGCAGCTCCAGGGACCAACGGGGTGAAAAACTGTTTTTT
v_gene: TRBV9; j_gene: TRBJ2-2; abundance: many; d_gene: NA; CDR3aa: CASSVTYTGELFF; CDR3nt: TGTGCCAGCAGCGTAACGTACACCGGGGAGCTGTTTTTT
v_gene: TRBV27; j_gene: TRBJ1-1; abundance: once; d_gene: NA; CDR3aa: CASSLSVMVNTEAFF; CDR3nt: TGTGCCAGCAGTTTATCGGTGATGGTGAACACTGAAGCTTTCTTT
v_gene: TRBV15; j_gene: TRBJ1-5; abundance: many; d_gene: NA; CDR3aa: CATSTDVSVGQPQHF; CDR3nt: TGTGCCACCTCGACGGACGTTTCGGTCGGTCAGCCCCAGCATTTT
v_gene: TRBV14; j_gene: TRBJ2-2; abundance: many; d_gene: NA; CDR3aa: CASSRGQNTGELFF; CDR3nt: TGTGCCAGCAGCCGTGGGCAGAACACCGGGGAGCTGTTTTTT
v_gene: TRBV6-5; j_gene: TRBJ1-2; abundance: NA; d_gene: TRBD1; CDR3aa: CASSSDRGAGYTF; CDR3nt: TGTGCCAGCAGCTCCGACAGGGGAGCTGGCTACACCTTC
v_gene: TRBV20-1; j_gene: TRBJ1-1; abundance: NA; d_gene: NA; CDR3aa: CSARDNWPNPTEAFF; CDR3nt: TGCAGTGCTAGAGATAACTGGCCCAACCCCACTGAAGCTTTCTTT
v_gene: TRBV6-5; j_gene: TRBJ1-2; abundance: NA; d_gene: NA; CDR3aa: CASSEALHGLYGYTF; CDR3nt: TGTGCCAGCAGTGAAGCGCTTCATGGGCTCTATGGCTACACCTTC
v_gene: TRBV6-5; j_gene: TRBJ2-6; abundance: NA; d_gene: NA; CDR3aa: CASSYSRLRSGANVLTF; CDR3nt: TGTGCCAGCAGTTACTCAAGACTGCGCTCTGGGGCCAACGTCCTGACTTTC
v_gene: TRBV12-3/TRBV12-4; j_gene: TRBJ1-3; abundance: NA; d_gene: NA; CDR3aa: CASSFFPSGNTIYF; CDR3nt: TGTGCCAGCAGTTTCTTCCCCTCTGGAAACACCATATATTTT
v_gene: TRBV7-6; j_gene: TRBJ1-2; abundance: NA; d_gene: NA; CDR3aa: CASSLGDLGHAYGYTF; CDR3nt: TGTGCCAGCAGCCTAGGGGACCTTGGTCACGCCTATGGCTACACCTTC